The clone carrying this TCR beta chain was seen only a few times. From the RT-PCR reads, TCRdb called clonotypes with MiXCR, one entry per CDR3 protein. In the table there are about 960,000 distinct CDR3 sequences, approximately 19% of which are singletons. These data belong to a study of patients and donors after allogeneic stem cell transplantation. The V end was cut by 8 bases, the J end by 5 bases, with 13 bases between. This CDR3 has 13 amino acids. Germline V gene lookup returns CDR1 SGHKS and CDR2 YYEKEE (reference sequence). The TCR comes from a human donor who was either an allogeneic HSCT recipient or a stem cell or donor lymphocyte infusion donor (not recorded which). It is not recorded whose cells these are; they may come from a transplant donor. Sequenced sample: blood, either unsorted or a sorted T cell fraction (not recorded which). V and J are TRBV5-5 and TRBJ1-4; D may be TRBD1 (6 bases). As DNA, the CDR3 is TGTGCCAGTCGAGGGGGTTACAATGAAAAACTGTTTTTT. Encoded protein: CASRGGYNEKLFF.